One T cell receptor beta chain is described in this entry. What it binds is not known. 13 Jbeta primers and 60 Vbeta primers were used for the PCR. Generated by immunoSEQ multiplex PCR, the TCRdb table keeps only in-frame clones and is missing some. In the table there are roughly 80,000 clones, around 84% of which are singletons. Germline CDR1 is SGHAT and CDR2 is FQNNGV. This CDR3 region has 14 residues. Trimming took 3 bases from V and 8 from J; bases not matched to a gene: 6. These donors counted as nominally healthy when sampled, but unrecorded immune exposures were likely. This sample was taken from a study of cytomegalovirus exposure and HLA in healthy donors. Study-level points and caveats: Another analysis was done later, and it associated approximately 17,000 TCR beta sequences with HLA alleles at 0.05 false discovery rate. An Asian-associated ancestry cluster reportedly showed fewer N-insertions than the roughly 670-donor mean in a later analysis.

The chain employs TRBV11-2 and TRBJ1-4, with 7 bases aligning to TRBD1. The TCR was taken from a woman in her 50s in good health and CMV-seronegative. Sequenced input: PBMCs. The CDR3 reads CASSLTGYLEKLFF. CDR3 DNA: TGTGCCAGCAGCTTGACAGGGTACCTGGAAAAACTGTTTTTT.